This passage covers 27 T cell receptor beta chains from one sample sequenced in a study of blood T cell repertoires in COVID-19. Produced via immunoSEQ multiplex PCR; TCRdb's table is partial and in-frame only. The table records hundreds of thousands of clones, roughly 89% of them present only once. Sequencing used peripheral blood. Receptors were obtained from a woman in her 50s with COVID-19, enrolled during active disease.

The rearrangement uses TRBV19 and TRBJ2-2, with no clear D. This CDR3 has 15 amino acids. V was trimmed by 3 bases and J by 0 bases, leaving 8 bases between them. Germline V lookup: CDR1 LNHDA, CDR2 SQIVND (reference sequence). The CDR3 bases are TGTGCCAGTAGTATGGGCGCAGCGAACACCGGGGAGCTGTTTTTT. Its translation is CASSMGAANTGELFF.

The V and J genes are TRBV11-2 and TRBJ1-4, with 10 bases lining up with TRBD1. The CDR3 spans 16 residues. CDR1 and CDR2 (germline): SGHAT, FQNNGV. With 5 bases clipped from V and 7 bases from J, the junction kept 10 bases outside the gene matches. The CDR3 DNA is TGTGCCAGCAGCCTTTTAGGGGGACAGGGGATTGAAAAACTGTTTTTT. Translating it yields CASSLLGGQGIEKLFF.

The gene calls are TRBV3-1 (or the pseudogene TRBV3-2) and TRBJ1-2; the D gene is possibly TRBD1 (5 bases). V gave up 3 bases and J gave up 1 base, with 18 bases separating them. Germline V lookup: CDR1 LGHDT, CDR2 YNNKEL (reference sequence). The CDR3 runs to 17 residues. The CDR3 bases are TGTGCCAGCAGCCACCTGGAAACAGGAACCCTTAACTATGGCTACACCTTC. It is translated as CASSHLETGTLNYGYTF.

V usage is TRBV19 and J usage is TRBJ2-7; D gene ambiguous. The CDR3 contains 12 residues. CDR1 and CDR2 from the germline V gene are LNHDA and SQIVND (reference sequence). Trimming cost V 4 bases and J 0 bases, with 4 bases left between them. CDR3 sequence (DNA): TGTGCCAGTAGTACCCGCTCCTACGAGCAGTACTTC. It encodes CASSTRSYEQYF.

The rearrangement links TRBV4-2 to TRBJ1-1; tentatively, D is TRBD1 (6 bases). Per germline, CDR1 LGHNA and CDR2 YNFKEQ. The CDR3 runs 14 residues. Trimming took 0 bases from V and 8 from J, leaving 13 bases between them. This CDR3 is CASSQDIGTLEAFF. CDR3 nucleotide sequence: TGTGCCAGCAGCCAAGATATCGGGACACTCGAAGCTTTCTTT.

The V gene is TRBV4-1, the J gene TRBJ2-2, with TRBD2 matching over 10 bases. Germline-derived CDR1 and CDR2 are MGHRA and YSYEKL. CDR3 size: 16 residues. V shed 1 base and J 6 bases; nucleotides not matched to a gene: 5. In DNA, the CDR3 is TGCGCCAGCAGCCAAGCTACAGCGGGGGGGCCCGGGGAGCTGTTTTTT. Translated, it gives CASSQATAGGPGELFF.

This clone has only one observation. The rearrangement uses TRBV9 and TRBJ1-4; TRBD1 agrees at 7 bases. Germline V gene sequence: CDR1 SGDLS, CDR2 YYNGEE. CDR3 length: 14 residues. V lost 8 bases to trimming and J lost 1 base; unmatched junction nucleotides: 5. CDR3 region: CASSAGGTNEKLFF. CDR3 sequence (DNA): TGTGCCAGTTCCGCAGGGGGAACTAATGAAAAACTGTTTTTT.

The chain recombines TRBV29-1 with TRBJ1-2; TRBD1 agrees at 12 bases. The CDR3 spans 14 residues. The junction had 11 bases not matched to a gene; V was cut back by 7 bases and J by 8 bases. CDR1 and CDR2 (germline): SQVTM, ANQGSEA. The CDR3 loop is CSASSGTGGGGYTF. Written as DNA, the CDR3 is TGCAGCGCATCTTCCGGGACAGGGGGCGGCGGCTACACCTTC. Full variable domain (remainder filled in from reference TRBV29-1 and TRBJ1-2): SAVISQKPSRDICQRGTSLTIQCQVDSQVTMMFWYRQQPGQSLTLIATANQGSEATYESGFVIDKFPISRPNLTFSTLTVSNMSPEDSSIYLCSASSGTGGGGYTFGSGTRLTVV.

The CDR3 coding sequence is TGTGCCAGCAAGATTCCGAGACAACTGAACACTGAAGCTTTCTTT. This encodes CASKIPRQLNTEAFF. This chain links TRBV6-5 with TRBJ1-1; D remains unclear. This CDR3 has 15 amino acids. The V end lost 7 bases, the J end lost 0 bases, and 15 bases lay between the germline ends. Germline V gene sequence: CDR1 MNHEY, CDR2 SVGAGI.

The chain links TRBV29-1 to TRBJ2-2; weak D call: TRBD2 (5 bases). Trimming shortened V by 4 bases and J by 6 bases, and 15 bases separated the two germline ends. CDR1 SQVTM and CDR2 ANQGSEA come from the germline V gene. The CDR3 is made up of 14 amino acids. The CDR3: CSVVTGSGSGELFF. The CDR3, as DNA: TGCAGCGTTGTAACGGGGTCGGGGTCCGGGGAGCTGTTTTTT.

This rearrangement joins TRBV27 to TRBJ2-3; maybe TRBD2 (6 bases). Germline V gene data show CDR1 as MNHEY and CDR2 as SMNVEV (reference sequence). The CDR3 contains 16 residues. Deletions cut 8 bases from V and 0 bases from J, with 18 bases between. CDR3 sequence: CASGPRRVASTDTQYF. The DNA for the CDR3 is TGTGCCAGCGGCCCGCGGAGGGTTGCTAGCACAGATACGCAGTATTTT.

This clone has a single count. V and J are TRBV5-1 and TRBJ2-7, with 8 bases lining up with TRBD1. V shed 0 bases and J 3 bases; nucleotides not matched to a gene: 5. Germline values: CDR1 SGHRS, CDR2 YFSETQ. The CDR3 loop spans 15 amino acids. CDR3 residues: CASSLGDRSSYEQYF. The CDR3 bases are TGCGCCAGCAGCTTGGGGGACAGGTCGAGCTACGAGCAGTACTTC.

The rearrangement joins TRBV10-1 to TRBJ2-1, with TRBD1 as a possible D gene (6 bases). Germline-derived CDR1 and CDR2 are WNHNN and SYGVQD (reference sequence). V lost 4 bases, J lost 6 bases, and 13 bases lay in between. This CDR3 has 14 amino acids. CDR3 loop: CASSVSGRGNEQFF. CDR3 DNA: TGCGCCAGCAGTGTTTCGGGCAGGGGCAATGAGCAGTTCTTC.

The chain employs TRBV6-5 and TRBJ1-6; D is perhaps TRBD1 (5 bases). Germline CDR1 reads MNHEY; CDR2 reads SVGAGI. V shed 6 bases and J shed 8 bases, with 14 bases lying between them. The CDR3 length is 14 residues. CDR3 in DNA: TGTGCCAGCAGCTCCCCGGAGGGACATTCACCCCTCCACTTT. It yields the protein CASSSPEGHSPLHF.

The chain couples TRBV10-3 to TRBJ2-3; 8 positions agree with TRBD1. V lost 0 bases to trimming and J lost 1 base; unmatched junction nucleotides: 6. The V gene's germline CDR1 is ENHRY and CDR2 SYGVKD. The CDR3 is made up of 17 amino acids. The CDR3: CAISESEQGVGTDTQYF. The CDR3 DNA sequence: TGTGCCATCAGTGAGTCCGAACAGGGGGTCGGCACAGATACGCAGTATTTT.

The V gene is TRBV24-1, the J gene TRBJ2-3, with 8 bases identical to TRBD1. J was trimmed by 4 bases and V by 5 bases; bases with no gene match: 10. Germline assignment: CDR1 KGHDR and CDR2 SFDVKD. This CDR3 spans 16 amino acids. CDR3 in DNA: TGTGCCACCAGTGTTCTCGGACAGGGAGGTTCAGATACGCAGTATTTT. Its protein product is CATSVLGQGGSDTQYF.

The V and J genes are TRBV3-1 (or the pseudogene TRBV3-2) and TRBJ2-2; D remains unclear. Per the germline V gene, CDR1 is LGHDT and CDR2 is YNNKEL (reference sequence). CDR3 size: 14 residues. V lost 0 bases, J lost 4 bases, and 6 bases lay in between. The CDR3 here is CASSQEGSTGELFF. Here the CDR3 DNA reads TGTGCCAGCAGCCAAGAGGGCAGCACCGGGGAGCTGTTTTTT.

The CDR3 nucleotides are TGTGCCAGCCAAGTTCGACAGGGGAGGAATTCACCCCTCCACTTT. It codes for CASQVRQGRNSPLHF. The chain recombines TRBV2 with TRBJ1-6; 8 positions agree with TRBD1. The germline CDR1 and CDR2 sequences are SNHLY and FYNNEI. This CDR3 comprises 15 residues. V dropped 8 bases and J dropped 7; count of bases not matched to a gene: 10.

The gene calls are TRBV9 and TRBJ1-1; a possible D gene is TRBD1 (6 bases). CDR1 SGDLS and CDR2 YYNGEE come from the germline V gene. Trimming took 3 bases from V and 5 from J, leaving 14 bases between them. The CDR3 has 14 residues. The CDR3 here is CASSGSEGGTEAFF. CDR3 sequence (DNA): TGTGCCAGCAGCGGTAGCGAGGGGGGGACTGAAGCTTTCTTT.

The J gene is TRBJ1-4, the V gene TRBV2, with 9 bases aligning to TRBD1. The germline CDR1 and CDR2 sequences are SNHLY and FYNNEI. This CDR3 has 14 amino acids. After removal of 5 bases from V and 8 bases from J, the junction contained 6 bases not matched to a gene. CDR3 amino acids: CASSRDRAVEKLFF. For the CDR3, the DNA is TGTGCCAGCAGTCGGGACAGGGCGGTCGAAAAACTGTTTTTT. Looking up the rest from reference TRBV2 and TRBJ1-4 gives the full variable domain: EPEVTQTPSHQVTQMGQEVILRCVPISNHLYFYWYRQILGQKVEFLVSFYNNEISEKSEIFDDQFSVERPDGSNFTLKIRSTKLEDSAMYFCASSRDRAVEKLFFGSGTQLSVL.

In its sample, this clone was seen once. The rearrangement uses TRBV9 and TRBJ2-7; 8 nucleotides align to TRBD1. The germline gives CDR1 SGDLS, CDR2 YYNGEE. Unmatched junction bases numbered 9, after V lost 4 bases and J lost 3 bases. The CDR3 loop spans 15 amino acids. Here the CDR3 reads CASSPSGQGYYEQYF. As DNA, the CDR3 is TGTGCCAGCAGCCCCTCAGGACAGGGCTACTACGAGCAGTACTTC.

Only one count was recorded for this clone. This chain joins TRBV28 and TRBJ2-3, with no clear D. Germline CDR1 is MDHEN and CDR2 is SYDVKM. V was pared by 8 bases and J by 5 bases, with 8 bases between. CDR3 length: 11 residues. DNA of the CDR3: TGTGCCAGCCGTCGGAGAGATACGCAGTATTTT. Protein: CASRRRDTQYF.

This chain joins TRBV18 and TRBJ2-7; maybe TRBD2 (5 bases). From germline, CDR1 is KGHSH and CDR2 LQKENI. CDR3 length: 13 residues. Trimming took off 2 bases at V and 6 bases at J, with 11 bases between the two ends. The CDR3, as DNA: TGTGCCAGCTCACCATCCCTTAGCGCCGAGCAGTACTTC. This translates into CASSPSLSAEQYF.

J is TRBJ1-2 and V is TRBV30; 8 nucleotides align to TRBD1. Per germline, CDR1 GTSNPN and CDR2 SVGIG (reference sequence). V was pared by 3 bases and J by 2 bases, with 5 bases of the junction left unmatched. The CDR3 loop spans 14 amino acids. DNA for the CDR3: TGTGCCTGGAGAGCAGGGGGCGCGAACTATGGCTACACCTTC. It is translated as CAWRAGGANYGYTF.

The chain links TRBV18 to TRBJ2-3; 10 positions agree with TRBD1. This CDR3 spans 15 amino acids. J lost 2 bases, V lost 6 bases, and 5 bases had no gene match. Germline-derived CDR1 and CDR2 are KGHSH and LQKENI. CDR3 region: CASSLGQGITDTQYF. CDR3 DNA sequence: TGTGCCAGCTCGCTGGGACAGGGGATCACAGATACGCAGTATTTT. Filled out from reference TRBV18 and TRBJ2-3, the complete variable domain reads NAGVMQNPRHLVRRRGQEARLRCSPMKGHSHVYWYRQLPEEGLKFMVYLQKENIIDESGMPKERFSAEFPKEGPSILRIQQVVRGDSAAYFCASSLGQGITDTQYFGPGTRLTVL.

The V gene is TRBV12-3 or TRBV12-4, the J gene TRBJ2-7; D is uncertain. V lost 6 bases to trimming and J lost 0 bases, with 6 bases between them. This CDR3 region has 12 residues. The DNA of the CDR3 is TGTGCCAGCAGATCCAGCTCCTACGAGCAGTACTTC. As protein: CASRSSSYEQYF.

The V and J genes are TRBV11-3 and TRBJ2-3; 7 bases fit TRBD1. V lost 8 bases and J lost 0; bases outside the gene matches: 5. Germline CDR1 SGHNT, CDR2 YENEEA. The CDR3 length is 14 residues. CDR3 nucleotide sequence: TGTGCCAGCGCTACAGGGGCTAGCACAGATACGCAGTATTTT. Amino acids: CASATGASTDTQYF.